The TCR beta chain under discussion was sequenced for a study of blood T cells in healthy people across ages. The study, taken as a whole, reports: The lack of PBMC sorting stopped any conclusive naive versus antigen-experienced comparison. There was a strong correlation between TCR beta diversity and naive T cell percentage.

This clonotype was counted only a few times. Its antigen remains unidentified. Alongside a J-beta primer mix, a sample-barcoded 5' primer served in a second PCR lasting 7 to 11 cycles. Every molecule of cDNA carried a tag from a template-switch adaptor with 12 random nucleotides. TCRdb fed the 5' RACE reads into MiXCR, producing one record per CDR3 protein. The table lists some 1.5 million distinct CDR3 sequences, roughly 28% of them singletons. Every donor provided roughly 10 milliliters of peripheral blood. This CDR3 contains 14 residues. V lost 0 bases and J 3 bases, leaving 9 bases between the germline ends. Germline CDR1 LNHNV, CDR2 YYDKDF (reference sequence).

Input material: blood. The origin of this receptor is a woman between 25 and 40 years old in good health. The rearrangement links TRBV15 to TRBJ2-7, with D perhaps given as TRBD1 or TRBD2 (5 bases each). CDR3 loop: CATSRDLGVYEQYF. The DNA of the CDR3 is TGTGCCACCAGCAGAGATTTGGGGGTCTACGAGCAGTACTTC.